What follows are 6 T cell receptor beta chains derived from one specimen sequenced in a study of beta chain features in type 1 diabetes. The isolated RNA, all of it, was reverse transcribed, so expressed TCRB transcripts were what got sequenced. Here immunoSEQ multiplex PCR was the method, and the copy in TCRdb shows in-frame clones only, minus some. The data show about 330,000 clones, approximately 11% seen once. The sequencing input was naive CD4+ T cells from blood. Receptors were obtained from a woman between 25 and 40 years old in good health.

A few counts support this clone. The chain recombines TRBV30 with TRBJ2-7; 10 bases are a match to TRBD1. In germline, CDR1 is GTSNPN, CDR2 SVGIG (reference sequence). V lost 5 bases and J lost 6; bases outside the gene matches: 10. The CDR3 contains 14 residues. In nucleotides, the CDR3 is TGTGCCTGGGCTCCGGGACAGGGGTTGGTCGAGCAGTACTTC. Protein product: CAWAPGQGLVEQYF.

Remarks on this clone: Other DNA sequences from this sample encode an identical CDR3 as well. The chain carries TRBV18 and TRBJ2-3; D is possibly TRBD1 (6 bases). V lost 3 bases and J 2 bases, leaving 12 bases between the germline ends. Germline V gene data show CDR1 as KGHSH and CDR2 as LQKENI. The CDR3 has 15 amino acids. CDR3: CASSPLTGSTDTQYF. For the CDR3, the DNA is TGTGCCAGCTCACCGCTAACAGGGTCCACAGATACGCAGTATTTT.

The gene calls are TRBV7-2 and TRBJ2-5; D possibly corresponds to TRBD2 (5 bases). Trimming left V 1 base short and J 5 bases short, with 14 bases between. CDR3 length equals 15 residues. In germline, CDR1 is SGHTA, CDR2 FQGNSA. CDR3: CASSLGSGRGETQYF. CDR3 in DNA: TGTGCCAGCAGCTTAGGTAGTGGTCGCGGGGAGACCCAGTACTTC.

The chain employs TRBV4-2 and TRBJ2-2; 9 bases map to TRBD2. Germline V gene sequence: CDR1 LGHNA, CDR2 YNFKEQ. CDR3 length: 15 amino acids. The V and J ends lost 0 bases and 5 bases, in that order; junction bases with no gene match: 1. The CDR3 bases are TGTGCCAGCAGCCAAGACCTAGCGGGAACCGGGGAGCTGTTTTTT. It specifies CASSQDLAGTGELFF.

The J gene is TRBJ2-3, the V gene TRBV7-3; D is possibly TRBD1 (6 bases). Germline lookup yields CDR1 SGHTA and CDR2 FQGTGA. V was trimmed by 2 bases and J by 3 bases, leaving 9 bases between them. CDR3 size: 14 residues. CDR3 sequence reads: CASSLSQGTDTQYF. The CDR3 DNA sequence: TGTGCCAGCAGCTTATCACAGGGTACAGATACGCAGTATTTT.

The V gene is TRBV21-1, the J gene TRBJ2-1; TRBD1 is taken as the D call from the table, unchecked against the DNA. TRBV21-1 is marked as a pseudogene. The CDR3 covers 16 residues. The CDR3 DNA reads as TGTGCCAGCAGCTGCACCGGGACAGGGGGCCTCAATGAGCAGTTCTTC. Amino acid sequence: CASSCTGTGGLNEQFF.